The subject of this entry is one T cell receptor (beta chain). Its antigen is not identified. PCR was performed using 60 Vbeta and 13 Jbeta primers. Original processing methods: Around 10 million of the roughly 80 million unique TCR beta chains counted in a later analysis were shared. Sequencing used immunoSEQ multiplex PCR; TCRdb keeps in-frame clones, though not all of them. V and J calls and clone size are given by that table; D and trimming were obtained from the DNA. The data contain over 150,000 clones, more than 65% of them singletons. CDR3 length equals 14 residues. CDR1 is MNHEY and CDR2 is SMNVEV in the germline V gene (reference sequence). The ends lost 5 bases at V and 4 bases at J; junction bases unmatched: 6. The data stem from a study of cytomegalovirus exposure and HLA in healthy donors. Overall study: The 95 million to 120 million unique TCR beta sequences, from around 200 million T cells, were found by an earlier analysis.

Findings and limits, study-wide: Trimming of TCR beta V- and J-genes showed a link, identified in a later analysis, to a missense DCLRE1C variant. Reported results showed that the classifier diagnosed cytomegalovirus status with high specificity and sensitivity.

Specimen: PBMCs. The chain recombines TRBV27 with TRBJ2-5; TRBD2 agrees at 8 bases. This TCR was recovered from a woman aged 25 to 39 in good health and CMV-seropositive. The CDR3 sequence is CASSRGLAGETQYF. The CDR3 coding sequence is TGTGCCAGCAGTAGGGGTCTAGCGGGAGAGACCCAGTACTTC.